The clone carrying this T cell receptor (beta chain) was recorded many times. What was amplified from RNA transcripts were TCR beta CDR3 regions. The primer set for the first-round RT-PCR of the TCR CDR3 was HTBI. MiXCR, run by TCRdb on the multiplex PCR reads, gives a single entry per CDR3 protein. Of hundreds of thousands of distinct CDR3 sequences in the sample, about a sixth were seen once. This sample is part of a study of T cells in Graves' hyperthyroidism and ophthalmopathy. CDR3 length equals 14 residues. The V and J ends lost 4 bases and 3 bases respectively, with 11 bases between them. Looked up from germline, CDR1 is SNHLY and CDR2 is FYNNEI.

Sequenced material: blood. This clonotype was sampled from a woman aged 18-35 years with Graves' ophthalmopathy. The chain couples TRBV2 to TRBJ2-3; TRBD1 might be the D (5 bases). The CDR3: CASSADPGTDTQYF. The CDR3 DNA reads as TGTGCCAGCAGTGCAGACCCAGGGACAGATACGCAGTATTTT.